This TCR beta chain was identified during a study of CD8 T cells in Susac syndrome. General study findings and limits: By the study's own acknowledgment, its TCR sequencing and HLA analysis included relatively few individuals.

Remarks on this clonotype: The antigen is not known. At one end the junction does not follow the germline gene, possibly because of a read error.

The length of the CDR3 is 12 residues. The RNA, about 0.45 to 1 ug, was put through reverse transcription using random hexamers. TCRdb itself ran the immunoSEQ multiplex PCR reads through MiXCR, one entry per CDR3 protein. The profile shows 85,000 to 95,000 distinct CDR3 sequences, about 95% of them singletons. The source material was CD4+ T cells from PBMCs. The chain uses TRBV12-3 or TRBV12-4 and TRBJ2-2; a possible D gene is TRBD2 (5 bases). The origin of this receptor is a human donor with Susac syndrome. The CDR3 spells CASSFPGGQLFF. CDR3 nucleotides: TGTGCCAGCAGTTTCCCCGGCGGGCAGCTGTTTTTT.